The 8 T cell receptor beta chains reported below all come from one sample, sequenced in a study of cytomegalovirus exposure and HLA in healthy donors. The protocol was immunoSEQ multiplex PCR, while the TCRdb copy is restricted to in-frame clones and leaves out a portion. The table lists more than 140,000 clones, roughly nine tenths of them singletons, with about 3.5% in the top ten. Sequencing input: PBMCs. The receptors shown here come from a woman aged 18-30 years in good health and CMV-seropositive.

This clone was seen a single time. The CDR3 DNA is TGTGCCAGCAGCTTAGGTTTCAGGGAGAACACCGGGGAGCTGTTTTTT. Residues: CASSLGFRENTGELFF. V and J are TRBV5-4 and TRBJ2-2; weak D call: TRBD1 (5 bases). The CDR3 loop spans 16 amino acids. V was cut by 2 bases and J by 1 base, with 12 bases left in between. The germline gives CDR1 SGHNT, CDR2 YYREEE (reference sequence).

A single count supports this clone. Here the CDR3 reads CASSQPGQPNYEQYF. The CDR3 region has the DNA TGCGCCAGCAGCCAACCGGGACAGCCTAACTACGAGCAGTACTTC. This sequence joins TRBV4-3 and TRBJ2-7; TRBD1 matches at 7 bases. V trimming: 2 bases; J trimming: 3 bases; junction bases outside the gene matches: 7. The germline gives CDR1 LGHNA, CDR2 YSLEER. This CDR3 is 15 amino acids long.

The chain uses TRBV27 and TRBJ2-2; 7 bases are shared with TRBD2. With 2 bases clipped from V and 7 bases from J, the junction kept 4 bases outside the gene matches. Germline V gene lookup returns CDR1 MNHEY and CDR2 SMNVEV (reference sequence). The CDR3 has 14 residues. The CDR3 sequence: CASSLGGVNGELFF. CDR3 in DNA: TGTGCCAGCAGTTTAGGGGGGGTTAACGGGGAGCTGTTTTTT.

This clone showed up just once. The V gene is TRBV11-3, the J gene TRBJ2-1, with D perhaps TRBD2 (6 bases). The ends were cut back, 5 bases at V and 6 bases at J, with 17 bases in the middle. This CDR3 has 15 residues. Germline-derived CDR1 and CDR2 are SGHNT and YENEEA. Here the CDR3 reads CASSPTSFRVNEQFF. The DNA for the CDR3 is TGTGCCAGCAGCCCGACTAGTTTCCGTGTCAATGAGCAGTTCTTC.

The V and J genes are TRBV11-3 and TRBJ2-7, with no clear D. The ends were cut back, 2 bases at V and 0 bases at J, with 8 bases in the middle. This CDR3 has 14 amino acids. Germline CDR1 and CDR2: SGHNT and YENEEA. Here the CDR3 reads CASSLLAVSYEQYF. The CDR3 nucleotides read TGTGCCAGCAGCTTACTTGCGGTCTCCTACGAGCAGTACTTC. Variable domain in full (rest from reference TRBV11-3 and TRBJ2-7): EAGVVQSPRYKIIEKKQPVAFWCNPISGHNTLYWYLQNLGQGPELLIRYENEEAVDDSQLPKDRFSAERLKGVDSTLKIQPAELGDSAVYLCASSLLAVSYEQYFGPGTRLTVT.

This chain uses TRBV11-3 with TRBJ2-2; 8 bases map to TRBD2. The germline CDR1 and CDR2 sequences are SGHNT and YENEEA. The CDR3 loop spans 15 amino acids. V dropped 1 base and J dropped 6; count of bases not matched to a gene: 4. CDR3: CASSLASGSAGELFF. Here the CDR3 DNA reads TGTGCCAGCAGCTTAGCCAGCGGGAGTGCCGGGGAGCTGTTTTTT.

The genes are TRBV7-8 and TRBJ1-5; 8 bases align to TRBD1. V trimming: 1 base; J trimming: 6 bases; junction bases outside the gene matches: 8. Germline V gives CDR1 SGHVS, CDR2 FQNEAQ. The CDR3 is 16 amino acids. Here the CDR3 DNA reads TGTGCCAGCAGCTTAGGGGACAGGATAGTGAGTCAGCCCCAGCATTTT. Protein product: CASSLGDRIVSQPQHF.

This rearrangement joins TRBV11-3 to TRBJ2-7; TRBD2 matches at 10 bases. The CDR3 runs 15 residues. Germline V lookup: CDR1 SGHNT, CDR2 YENEEA. V lost 0 bases, J lost 2 bases, and 1 base stayed unmatched. This CDR3 is CASSLEGTSAYEQYF. The CDR3 region has the DNA TGTGCCAGCAGCTTAGAAGGGACTAGCGCCTACGAGCAGTACTTC.